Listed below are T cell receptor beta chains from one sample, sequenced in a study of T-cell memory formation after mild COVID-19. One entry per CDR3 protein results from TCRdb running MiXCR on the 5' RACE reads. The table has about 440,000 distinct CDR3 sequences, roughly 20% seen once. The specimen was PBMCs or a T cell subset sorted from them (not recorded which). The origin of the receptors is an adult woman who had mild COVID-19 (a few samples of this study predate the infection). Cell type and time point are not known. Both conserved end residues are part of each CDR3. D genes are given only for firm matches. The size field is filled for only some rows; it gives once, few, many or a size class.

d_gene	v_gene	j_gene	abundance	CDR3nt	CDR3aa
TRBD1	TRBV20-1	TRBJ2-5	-	TGCAGTGCGACCGGGACAGGGAGGGGTGTAGAGACCCAGTACTTC	CSATGTGRGVETQYF
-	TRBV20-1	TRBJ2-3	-	TGCAGTGCTAGAGATGAGGAACGATATGCGGATACGCAGTATTTT	CSARDEERYADTQYF
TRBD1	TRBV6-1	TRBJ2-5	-	TGTGCCAGCTGGACAGGACCGAGGGAGACCCAGTACTTC	CASWTGPRETQYF
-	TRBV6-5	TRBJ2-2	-	TGTGCCAGCAGTTTAAGCGTTTACACCGGGGAGCTGTTTTTT	CASSLSVYTGELFF
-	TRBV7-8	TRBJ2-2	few	TGTGCCAGCAGCCCGGGGGATGGGGGGCCGCCCGGGGAGCTGTTTTTT	CASSPGDGGPPGELFF
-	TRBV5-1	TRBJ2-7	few	TGCGCCAGCAGCTTGGGGGAGGCACAGACCCTTGGGGAGCAGTACTTC	CASSLGEAQTLGEQYF
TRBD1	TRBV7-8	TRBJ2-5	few	TGTGCCAGCAGCTTATATTCGAGGGGGCTTAGACCCCGCTTCCAAGAGACCCAGTACTTC	CASSLYSRGLRPRFQETQYF
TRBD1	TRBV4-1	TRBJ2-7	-	TGCGCCAGCAGCCATGACCCGGGACAGGGAGACGAGCAGTACTTC	CASSHDPGQGDEQYF
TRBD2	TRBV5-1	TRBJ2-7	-	TGCGCCAGCAAGGACGGGGCGGGAGGGAACTACGAGCAGTACTTC	CASKDGAGGNYEQYF
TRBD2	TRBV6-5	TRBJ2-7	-	TGTGCCAGCAGCGGGGGGGCGGGTGCCTACGAGCAGTACTTC	CASSGGAGAYEQYF
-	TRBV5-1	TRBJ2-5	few	TGCGCCAGCAGCTTGCCCCAGACCCGCGAAGAGACCCAGTACTTC	CASSLPQTREETQYF
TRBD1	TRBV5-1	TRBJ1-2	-	TGCGCCAGCCGCTCACAGGGGACTAACTATGGCTACACCTTC	CASRSQGTNYGYTF
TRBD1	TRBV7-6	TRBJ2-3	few	TGTGCCAGCAGCCCCCGGACAGGGACTAGCACAGATACGCAGTATTTT	CASSPRTGTSTDTQYF